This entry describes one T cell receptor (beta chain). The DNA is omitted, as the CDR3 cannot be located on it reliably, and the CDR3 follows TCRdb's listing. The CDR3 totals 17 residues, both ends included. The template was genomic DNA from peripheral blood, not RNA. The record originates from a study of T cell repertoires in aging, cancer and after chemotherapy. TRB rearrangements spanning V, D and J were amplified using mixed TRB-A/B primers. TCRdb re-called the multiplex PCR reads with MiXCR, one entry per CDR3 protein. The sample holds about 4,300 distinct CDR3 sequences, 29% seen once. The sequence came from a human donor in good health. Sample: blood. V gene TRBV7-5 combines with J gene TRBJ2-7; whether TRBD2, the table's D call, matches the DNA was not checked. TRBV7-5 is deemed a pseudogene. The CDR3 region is CISVPAAGLARTYEQYF.